This TCR beta chain was identified in a study of T cells in Graves' hyperthyroidism and ophthalmopathy. Study-wide points: Patients with ophthalmopathy were separated from those with stable hyperthyroidism by a 13 V-J model.

Amplification of TCR beta CDR3 regions was performed using RNA transcripts as template. The primer set for the first-round RT-PCR of the TCR CDR3 was HTBI. MiXCR, applied by TCRdb to the multiplex PCR reads, yields one record per CDR3 protein. This table holds roughly 300,000 distinct CDR3 sequences, less than 30% found once. In this sample, this clonotype turned up once. The antigen is undetermined. The CDR3 loop spans 15 amino acids. J was trimmed by 6 bases and V by 1 base; bases with no gene match: 9. The germline gives CDR1 LGHNT, CDR2 FRNRAP. This chain links TRBV12-5 with TRBJ2-7, with TRBD1 identical over 7 bases. The material sequenced was blood. The TCR originated in a man aged 35-49 years with Graves' hyperthyroidism that later progressed to Graves' ophthalmopathy. The CDR3 nucleotides are TGTGCTAGTGGTTTGGCCCCGACAGGGTTTACCGAGCAGTACTTC. Translated: CASGLAPTGFTEQYF.